These T cell receptor beta chains were read from a single sample in a study of CD4 T cells in relation to SARS-CoV-2 and coronaviruses. Clones were read by immunoSEQ multiplex PCR, and TCRdb kept only the in-frame ones, dropping some. The table lists 37,000 or so clones, approximately 81% of them singletons. For these receptors, no antigen is known. What was sequenced was naive CD4+ T cells from PBMCs, cultured in vitro. Receptor source: an adult with COVID-19. Both conserved end residues are part of each CDR3. A D gene is named only where the DNA matches it firmly. Clone size appears in some rows only: once, few, many, or a class for an expanded clone.

V gene: TRBV5-1
clone size: -
D gene: TRBD2
J gene: TRBJ2-1
CDR3 DNA: TGCGCCAGCAGCGGGGGGACTAGCGGGAGAGATGAGCAGTTCTTC
CDR3 protein: CASSGGTSGRDEQFF

V gene: TRBV5-1
clone size: -
D gene: TRBD1
J gene: TRBJ2-1
CDR3 DNA: TGCGCCAGCGTTATAGAGGCGGTGGCAGGGGGTAATCCTGAGCAGTTCTTC
CDR3 protein: CASVIEAVAGGNPEQFF

V gene: TRBV28
clone size: few
D gene: -
J gene: TRBJ2-2
CDR3 DNA: TGTGCCAGCATACGGGCGGGTGGGGCCGGGGAGCTGTTTTTT
CDR3 protein: CASIRAGGAGELFF

V gene: TRBV27
clone size: -
D gene: -
J gene: TRBJ2-7
CDR3 DNA: TGTGCCAGCAGTTTAACCTCCCGTCAGGTCTTCCACGAGCAGTACTTC
CDR3 protein: CASSLTSRQVFHEQYF

V gene: TRBV7-5
clone size: -
D gene: -
J gene: TRBJ1-5
CDR3 DNA: TGTGCCAGAAGCTTAGGTTCGACGGCGCGGTGCAATCAGCCCCAGCATTTT
CDR3 protein: CARSLGSTARCNQPQHF

V gene: TRBV9
clone size: -
D gene: -
J gene: TRBJ2-5
CDR3 DNA: TGTGCCAGCAGCGTAGACCAGGCCAGGCGGGAGACCCAGTACTTC
CDR3 protein: CASSVDQARRETQYF

V gene: TRBV3-1/TRBV3-2
clone size: once
D gene: -
J gene: TRBJ2-3
CDR3 DNA: TGTGCCAGCAGCCAAATTAGCGGATACACAGATACGCAGTATTTT
CDR3 protein: CASSQISGYTDTQYF

V gene: TRBV11-2
clone size: -
D gene: TRBD2
J gene: TRBJ2-2
CDR3 DNA: TGTGCCAGCAGCTTAGGACTAGCGGGAGGGACCGGGGAGCTGTTTTTT
CDR3 protein: CASSLGLAGGTGELFF

V gene: TRBV15
clone size: -
D gene: -
J gene: TRBJ2-7
CDR3 DNA: TGTGCCACCAGCTCCGGCGGGGGCGTATCCTACGAGCAGTACTTC
CDR3 protein: CATSSGGGVSYEQYF

V gene: TRBV7-2
clone size: -
D gene: TRBD1
J gene: TRBJ2-5
CDR3 DNA: TGTGCCAGCAGCTTGGGGACAGGAGTTGACGGGACCCAGTACTTC
CDR3 protein: CASSLGTGVDGTQYF

V gene: TRBV11-2
clone size: -
D gene: TRBD2
J gene: TRBJ2-7
CDR3 DNA: TGTGCCAGCAGCGCCTGGACTAGCGGCTACGAGCAGTACTTC
CDR3 protein: CASSAWTSGYEQYF

V gene: TRBV6-4
clone size: -
D gene: TRBD1
J gene: TRBJ2-2
CDR3 DNA: TGTGCCAGCAGTGCACGACAGGGGGACACCGGGGAGCTGTTTTTT
CDR3 protein: CASSARQGDTGELFF

V gene: TRBV28
clone size: -
D gene: -
J gene: TRBJ2-5
CDR3 DNA: TGTGCCACCTTCCAAGAGACCCAGTACTTC
CDR3 protein: CATFQETQYF

V gene: TRBV7-2
clone size: -
D gene: -
J gene: TRBJ2-7
CDR3 DNA: TGTGCCAGCAGCTTAGAGCCAGCGGGTATAACCTACGAGCAGTACTTC
CDR3 protein: CASSLEPAGITYEQYF

V gene: TRBV4-3
clone size: once
D gene: TRBD2
J gene: TRBJ2-2
CDR3 DNA: TGCGCCAGTAGGGGGACATTGGGACTAGTCCCCACCGGGGAGCTGTTTTTT
CDR3 protein: CASRGTLGLVPTGELFF

V gene: TRBV4-3
clone size: -
D gene: TRBD2
J gene: TRBJ2-1
CDR3 DNA: TGCGCCAGCAGCCAAGGGAGGCTAGCGGGAGGTGAGCAGTTCTTC
CDR3 protein: CASSQGRLAGGEQFF

V gene: TRBV3-1/TRBV3-2
clone size: -
D gene: TRBD2
J gene: TRBJ2-7
CDR3 DNA: TGTGCCAGCAGCCTGGGACTAGCGGGGGCCTACGAGCAGTACTTC
CDR3 protein: CASSLGLAGAYEQYF

V gene: TRBV5-1
clone size: -
D gene: TRBD2
J gene: TRBJ2-7
CDR3 DNA: TGCGCCAGCAGCGAAGGACTAGCCTACGAGCAGTACTTC
CDR3 protein: CASSEGLAYEQYF

V gene: TRBV28
clone size: -
D gene: -
J gene: TRBJ1-2
CDR3 DNA: TGTGCCACCCAGGACAGCAGTAACTATGGCTACACCTTC
CDR3 protein: CATQDSSNYGYTF

V gene: TRBV7-9
clone size: -
D gene: -
J gene: TRBJ1-6
CDR3 DNA: TGTGCCAGCAGCTTATTTGGGCGGAGCTCCTATAATTCACCCCTCCACTTT
CDR3 protein: CASSLFGRSSYNSPLHF

V gene: TRBV24-1
clone size: -
D gene: TRBD1
J gene: TRBJ2-5
CDR3 DNA: TGTGCCACCAGTGAAAGGGACAGGGACCATGAGACCCAGTACTTC
CDR3 protein: CATSERDRDHETQYF

V gene: TRBV19
clone size: -
D gene: -
J gene: TRBJ1-4
CDR3 DNA: TGTGCCAGTAGTTGGTACGCAGCTAATGAAAAACTGTTTTTT
CDR3 protein: CASSWYAANEKLFF

V gene: TRBV6-2/TRBV6-3
clone size: -
D gene: -
J gene: TRBJ2-5
CDR3 DNA: TGTGCCAGCAGTTACGTACGGGAGACCCAGTACTTC
CDR3 protein: CASSYVRETQYF

V gene: TRBV7-2
clone size: -
D gene: TRBD2
J gene: TRBJ2-3
CDR3 DNA: TGTGCCAGCAGGTTTAGCGGGACCTACTCTAGCACAGATACGCAGTATTTT
CDR3 protein: CASRFSGTYSSTDTQYF

V gene: TRBV5-4
clone size: -
D gene: -
J gene: TRBJ2-5
CDR3 DNA: TGTGCCAGCAGCTTGCTAGGGACCCAGTACTTC
CDR3 protein: CASSLLGTQYF

V gene: TRBV11-2
clone size: -
D gene: TRBD1
J gene: TRBJ2-5
CDR3 DNA: TGTGCCAGCAGCTACGACACAGGGGTTGGAGAGACCCAGTACTTC
CDR3 protein: CASSYDTGVGETQYF

V gene: TRBV28
clone size: -
D gene: -
J gene: TRBJ2-1
CDR3 DNA: TGTGCCAGCTCCGGAGGGGGGGGAATTCATGAGCAGTTCTTC
CDR3 protein: CASSGGGGIHEQFF

V gene: TRBV5-4
clone size: -
D gene: -
J gene: TRBJ1-2
CDR3 DNA: TGTGCCAGCAGGGATGACCGTCACTATGGCTACACCTTC
CDR3 protein: CASRDDRHYGYTF